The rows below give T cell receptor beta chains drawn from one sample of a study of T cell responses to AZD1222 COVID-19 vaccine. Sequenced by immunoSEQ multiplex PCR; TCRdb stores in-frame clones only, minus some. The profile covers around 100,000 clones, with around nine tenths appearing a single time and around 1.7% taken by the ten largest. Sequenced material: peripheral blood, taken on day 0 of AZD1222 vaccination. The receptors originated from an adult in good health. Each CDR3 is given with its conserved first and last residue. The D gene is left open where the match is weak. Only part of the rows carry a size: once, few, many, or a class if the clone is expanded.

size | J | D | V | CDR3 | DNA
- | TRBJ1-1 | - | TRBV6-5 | CASSYWGLNTEAFF | TGTGCCAGCAGTTACTGGGGATTGAACACTGAAGCTTTCTTT
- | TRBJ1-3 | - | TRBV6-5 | CASSYTRLGNTIYF | TGTGCCAGCAGTTATACCAGGCTTGGAAACACCATATATTTT
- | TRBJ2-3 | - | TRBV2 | CASSEGLSTDTQYF | TGTGCCAGCAGTGAAGGGCTAAGCACAGATACGCAGTATTTT
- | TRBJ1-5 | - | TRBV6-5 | CASSTGNNQPQHF | TGTGCCAGCAGTACAGGGAACAATCAGCCCCAGCATTTT
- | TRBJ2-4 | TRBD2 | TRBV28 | CASTNPLAGGPKVDIQYF | TGTGCCAGCACCAACCCCCTAGCGGGAGGGCCCAAAGTCGACATTCAGTACTTC
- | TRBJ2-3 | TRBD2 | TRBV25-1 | CASSWEGLTDTQYF | TGTGCCAGCAGTTGGGAGGGCCTCACAGATACGCAGTATTTT
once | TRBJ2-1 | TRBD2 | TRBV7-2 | CASSFQAGLAASNEQFF | TGTGCCAGCAGCTTCCAAGCGGGACTAGCGGCGTCCAATGAGCAGTTCTTC
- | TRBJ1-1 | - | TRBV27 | CASSFFGGVNTEAFF | TGTGCCAGCAGTTTTTTCGGAGGAGTGAACACTGAAGCTTTCTTT
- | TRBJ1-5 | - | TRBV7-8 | CASSPRTENQPQHF | TGTGCCAGCAGCCCCCGGACTGAAAATCAGCCCCAGCATTTT
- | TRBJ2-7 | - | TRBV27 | CASSLSSSQGYEQYF | TGTGCCAGCAGTTTGTCCTCCTCACAGGGTTACGAGCAGTACTTC
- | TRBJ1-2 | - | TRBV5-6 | CASSLAGPPMGYTF | TGTGCCAGCAGCTTGGCAGGGCCTCCAATGGGCTACACCTTC
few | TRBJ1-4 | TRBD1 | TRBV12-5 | CASGGTGNEKLFF | TGTGCTAGTGGTGGGACAGGGAATGAAAAACTGTTTTTT
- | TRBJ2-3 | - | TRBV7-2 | CASSTGINTDTQYF | TGTGCCAGCAGCACCGGGATAAACACAGATACGCAGTATTTT
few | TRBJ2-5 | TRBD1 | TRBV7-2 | CASSPTPQSGTGLETQYF | TGTGCCAGCAGCCCCACCCCCCAGTCCGGGACAGGGCTGGAGACCCAGTACTTC
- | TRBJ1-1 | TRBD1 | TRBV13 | CASSPAPGQGETEAFF | TGTGCCAGCAGCCCCGCTCCGGGACAGGGTGAGACTGAAGCTTTCTTT
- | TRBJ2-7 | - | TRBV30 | CAWIVYEQYF | TGTGCCTGGATCGTCTACGAGCAGTACTTC
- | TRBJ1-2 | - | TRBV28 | CASSLQNYGYTF | TGTGCCAGCAGCCTCCAGAACTATGGCTACACCTTC
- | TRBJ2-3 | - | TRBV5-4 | CASSEPLERTYSTDTQYF | TGTGCCAGCAGCGAGCCCCTAGAGCGGACCTATAGCACAGATACGCAGTATTTT
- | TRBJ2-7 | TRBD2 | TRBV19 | CASSTGHSGRSYEQYF | TGTGCCAGTAGTACGGGCCATAGCGGGAGGTCCTACGAGCAGTACTTC
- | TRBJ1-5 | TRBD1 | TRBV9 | CASSKGTENNQPQHF | TGTGCCAGCAGCAAAGGGACAGAAAATAATCAGCCCCAGCATTTT
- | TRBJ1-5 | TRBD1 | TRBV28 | CASIARQGALSQPQHF | TGTGCCAGCATCGCTCGACAGGGGGCGCTTTCTCAGCCCCAGCATTTT
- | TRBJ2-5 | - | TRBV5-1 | CASSTPQETQYF | TGCGCCAGCAGCACTCCCCAAGAGACCCAGTACTTC
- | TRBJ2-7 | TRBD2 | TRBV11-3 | CASSQLSGSYEQYF | TGTGCCAGCAGCCAACTTAGCGGGAGCTACGAGCAGTACTTC
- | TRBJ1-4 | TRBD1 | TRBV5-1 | CASSPRQGAAANEKLFF | TGCGCCAGCAGCCCGCGACAGGGGGCGGCGGCTAATGAAAAACTGTTTTTT
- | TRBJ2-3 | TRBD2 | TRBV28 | CASSFLAGSTDTQYF | TGTGCCAGCAGTTTTTTAGCGGGGAGCACAGATACGCAGTATTTT
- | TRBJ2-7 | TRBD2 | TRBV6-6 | CASSQTSAREQYF | TGTGCCAGCAGTCAGACTAGCGCTCGCGAGCAGTACTTC
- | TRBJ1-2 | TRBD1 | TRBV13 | CASSFGTGPYGYTF | TGTGCCAGCAGCTTTGGGACAGGGCCCTATGGCTACACCTTC
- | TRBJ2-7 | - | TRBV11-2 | CASSLDLTYEQYF | TGTGCCAGCAGCTTAGACCTAACCTACGAGCAGTACTTC
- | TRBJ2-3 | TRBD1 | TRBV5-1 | CASSRDRISTDTQYF | TGCGCCAGCAGTAGGGACAGGATAAGCACAGATACGCAGTATTTT
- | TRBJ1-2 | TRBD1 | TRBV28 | CASGTAANYGYTF | TGTGCCAGTGGGACAGCCGCTAACTATGGCTACACCTTC
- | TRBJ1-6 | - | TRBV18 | CASSPVRVINSPLHF | TGTGCCAGCTCACCTGTCAGGGTTATTAATTCACCCCTCCACTTT
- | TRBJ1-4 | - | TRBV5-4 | CASSLEQGVGYEKLFF | TGTGCCAGCAGCTTGGAACAGGGAGTAGGGTATGAAAAACTGTTTTTT